Presented here are 12 T cell receptor beta chains from one specimen sequenced in a study of T-cell memory formation after mild COVID-19. TCRdb re-analysed the 5' RACE reads in MiXCR, keeping a single row per CDR3 protein. The data show about 200,000 distinct CDR3 sequences, roughly 18% seen once. What was sequenced was PBMCs or a T cell subset sorted from them (not recorded which). The receptors here all came from an adult woman who had mild COVID-19 (a few samples of this study predate the infection). Cell type and time point are not known.

The rearrangement joins TRBV11-2 to TRBJ2-1, with 10 bases fitting TRBD2. Germline V gene data show CDR1 as SGHAT and CDR2 as FQNNGV. V was pared by 3 bases and J by 6 bases, with 5 bases of the junction left unmatched. This CDR3 is built from 15 residues. CDR3 residues: CASSFSLAGANEQFF. The DNA of the CDR3 is TGTGCCAGCAGCTTCAGCCTAGCGGGGGCCAATGAGCAGTTCTTC.

This rearrangement joins TRBV5-1 to TRBJ2-3; tentative D call: TRBD1 (5 bases). The CDR3 covers 15 residues. Per the germline V gene, CDR1 is SGHRS and CDR2 is YFSETQ. V was shortened by 4 bases and J by 0 bases, with 12 bases between the two germline ends. The CDR3 nucleotides are TGCGCCAGCAGCCGGGTGGGGCAGAGCACAGATACGCAGTATTTT. This codes for CASSRVGQSTDTQYF.

The V call is TRBV10-3, the J call TRBJ2-1, with TRBD2 identical over 10 bases. The CDR3 sequence is 16 residues long. Per germline, CDR1 ENHRY and CDR2 SYGVKD. The trim removed 4 bases at V and 2 bases at J, leaving 5 bases unmatched. CDR3 DNA sequence: TGTGCCATCAGTGCCAGCGGGGGGGCCGCCTACAATGAGCAGTTCTTC. This translates into CAISASGGAAYNEQFF.

This chain links TRBV11-3 with TRBJ2-3, with D unresolved. The V gene lost 9 bases and the J gene lost 4 bases, with 8 bases spanning the gap. Germline V CDR1 and CDR2: SGHNT, YENEEA. CDR3 length: 11 amino acids. The CDR3 is CASGPADTQYF. DNA for the CDR3: TGTGCCAGTGGACCTGCAGATACGCAGTATTTT.

CDR3 loop: CASSRRASTDTQYF. The CDR3, as DNA: TGTGCCAGCAGCCGCAGGGCTAGCACAGATACGCAGTATTTT. V usage is TRBV5-6 and J usage is TRBJ2-3, with a possible D match to TRBD1 (5 bases). In germline, CDR1 is SGHDT, CDR2 YYEEEE. The CDR3 is 14 amino acids. The V end was cut by 4 bases, the J end by 0 bases, with 9 bases between.

The chain is built from TRBV29-1 and TRBJ1-1, with TRBD1 identical over 9 bases. This CDR3 has 15 residues. J was trimmed by 4 bases and V by 6 bases; bases with no gene match: 12. Per germline, CDR1 SQVTM and CDR2 ANQGSEA. CDR3 sequence: CSVYGTGNFGTEAFF. The CDR3 region has the DNA TGCAGCGTGTATGGGACAGGGAATTTTGGCACTGAAGCTTTCTTT.

This clonotype has just a few counts. This chain links TRBV12-3 or TRBV12-4 with TRBJ1-2; D is unresolved. The CDR3 totals 12 residues. Trimming cost V 3 bases and J 8 bases, with 10 bases left between them. The CDR3 region is CASSFNRGGYTF. As DNA, the CDR3 is TGTGCCAGCAGTTTCAATCGAGGAGGCTACACCTTC.

This clonotype was recorded a few times. The chain uses TRBV12-3 or TRBV12-4 and TRBJ2-7, with 10 bases matching TRBD2. This CDR3 has 14 residues. The J segment lost 2 bases and the V segment lost 8 bases, leaving 6 bases of the junction unmatched. The CDR3 region has the DNA TGTGCCAGCGGATTAGCGGGAGGTACCTACGAGCAGTACTTC. Amino acid sequence: CASGLAGGTYEQYF.

V and J are TRBV2 and TRBJ2-6, with TRBD1 as a possible D gene (5 bases). Per germline, CDR1 SNHLY and CDR2 FYNNEI. V was clipped by 10 bases and J by 6 bases, with 16 bases between them. CDR3 length equals 14 residues. In nucleotides, the CDR3 is TGTGCCATCGACGCAGGGCTCTCGGCCAACGTCCTGACTTTC. Translating gives CAIDAGLSANVLTF.

This rearrangement joins TRBV9 to TRBJ2-7; 7 bases are shared with TRBD2. J gave up 0 bases and V 0 bases, and 3 bases lay outside the gene matches. Germline lookup yields CDR1 SGDLS and CDR2 YYNGEE. The CDR3 totals 15 residues. The CDR3 spells CASSVDGGSSYEQYF. DNA of the CDR3: TGTGCCAGCAGCGTAGACGGGGGGAGCTCCTACGAGCAGTACTTC.

This clonotype appeared many times. V gene TRBV4-3 combines with J gene TRBJ2-7; 7 bases are shared with TRBD2. Losses at the gene ends were 0 bases for V and 6 bases for J; bases not matched to a gene: 5. CDR1 and CDR2 (germline): LGHNA, YSLEER. The CDR3 has 14 amino acids. The CDR3 here is CASSQEGSGGEQYF. Written as DNA, the CDR3 is TGCGCCAGCAGCCAAGAAGGCTCGGGGGGCGAGCAGTACTTC.

The chain uses TRBV12-3 or TRBV12-4 and TRBJ1-6, with 7 bases that match TRBD1. The CDR3 spans 15 residues. V shed 4 bases and J 7 bases; nucleotides not matched to a gene: 7. The CDR3 DNA reads as TGTGCCAGCAGTTCCCGGGGACAGCCAAATTCACCCCTCCACTTT. Translated: CASSSRGQPNSPLHF.